This is a list of T cell receptor beta chains from one sample in a study of T cell responses to AZD1222 COVID-19 vaccine. Here immunoSEQ multiplex PCR was the method, and the copy in TCRdb shows in-frame clones only, minus some. The sample yields some 110,000 clones, almost 90% seen once. This sample comprised peripheral blood, obtained on day 0 of AZD1222 vaccination. The receptors derive from an adult in good health. Each CDR3 is given with its conserved first and last residue. Each record gives: CDR3 protein, J gene, V gene.

CDR3: CASSQGDRGNTIYF
J: TRBJ1-3
V: TRBV3-1/TRBV3-2

CDR3: CASSRDRGPYEQYF
J: TRBJ2-7
V: TRBV4-1

CDR3: CASSQSVGGYTF
J: TRBJ1-2
V: TRBV16

CDR3: CASSPQRQPQHF
J: TRBJ1-5
V: TRBV7-2

CDR3: CASSKPRGPNEKLFF
J: TRBJ1-4
V: TRBV21-1

CDR3: CASSQDKGSSTEAFF
J: TRBJ1-1
V: TRBV4-2

CDR3: CSASHPVTGGYTF
J: TRBJ1-2
V: TRBV20-1

CDR3: CASSTWTGGTPGYTF
J: TRBJ1-2
V: TRBV5-4

CDR3: CSVEGASYEQYF
J: TRBJ2-7
V: TRBV29-1

CDR3: CASSVTGTGIYEQYF
J: TRBJ2-7
V: TRBV9

CDR3: CASSFNSADTQYF
J: TRBJ2-3
V: TRBV7-2

CDR3: CASSLGPTGGRTYTF
J: TRBJ1-2
V: TRBV5-4

CDR3: CASSPGLAGKYEQYF
J: TRBJ2-7
V: TRBV28

CDR3: CASSEWTGVVGANVLTF
J: TRBJ2-6
V: TRBV10-1

CDR3: CASSQVKGSDTQYF
J: TRBJ2-3
V: TRBV4-1

CDR3: CAISEARGRIRAFF
J: TRBJ1-1
V: TRBV10-3